Sequencing of this T cell receptor beta chain was carried out in a study of blood T cell repertoires in COVID-19. Study as a whole: Samples of COVID-19 (acute and convalescent) were obtained from the United States, Italy and Spain. The cDNA or gDNA used as material had been derived from T cells, B-cell-depleted T cells, or PBMCs.

Recruited during active infection, patients (from Seattle) were subsequently followed longitudinally. Trimming pared 7 bases from V and 5 bases from J, leaving 9 bases between. Germline V gives CDR1 SGHRS, CDR2 YFSETQ. The CDR3 spans 11 residues. In the original analysis: Reference gene primers were amplified, and this amplification served to estimate nucleated cell counts. Method: immunoSEQ multiplex PCR; TCRdb's copy keeps in-frame clones and lacks some. The V and J calls and clone size are taken from that table; D and trimming were inferred from the DNA. The sample has some 290,000 clones, roughly 89% seen once.

This sequence originates from a woman younger than 45 with COVID-19, enrolled during active disease. The specimen was peripheral blood. The chain combines TRBV5-1 with TRBJ2-5; unclear D gene. The CDR3 coding sequence is TGCGCCAGCCGGGTCCGGGAGACCCAGTACTTC. It is translated as CASRVRETQYF.